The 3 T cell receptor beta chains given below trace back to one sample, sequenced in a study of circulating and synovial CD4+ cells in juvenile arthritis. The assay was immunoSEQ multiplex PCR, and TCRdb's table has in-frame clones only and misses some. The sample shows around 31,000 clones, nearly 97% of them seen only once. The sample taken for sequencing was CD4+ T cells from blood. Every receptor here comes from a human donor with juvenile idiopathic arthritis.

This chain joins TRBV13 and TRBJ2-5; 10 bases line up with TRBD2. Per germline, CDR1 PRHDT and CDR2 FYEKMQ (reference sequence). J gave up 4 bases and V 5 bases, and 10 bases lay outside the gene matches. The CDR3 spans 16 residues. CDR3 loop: CASSHPLAGVGETQYF. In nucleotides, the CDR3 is TGTGCCAGCAGCCATCCGCTAGCGGGAGTTGGAGAGACCCAGTACTTC.

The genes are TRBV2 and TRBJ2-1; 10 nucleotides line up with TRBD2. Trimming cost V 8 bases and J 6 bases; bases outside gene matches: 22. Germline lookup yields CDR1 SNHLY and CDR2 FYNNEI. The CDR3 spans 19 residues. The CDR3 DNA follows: TGTGCCAGCCGACCGGAGCGGGAGGGCAACATCATGATATTCAATGAGCAGTTCTTC. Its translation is CASRPEREGNIMIFNEQFF.

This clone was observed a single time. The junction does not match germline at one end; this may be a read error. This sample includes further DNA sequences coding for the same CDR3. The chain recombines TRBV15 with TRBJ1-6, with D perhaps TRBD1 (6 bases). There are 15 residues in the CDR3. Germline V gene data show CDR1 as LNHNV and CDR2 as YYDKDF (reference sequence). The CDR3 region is CATSLKTGPNSPLHF. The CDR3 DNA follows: TGTGCCACCAGCCTCAAGACAGGTCCAAATTCCCCCCTCCACTTT.